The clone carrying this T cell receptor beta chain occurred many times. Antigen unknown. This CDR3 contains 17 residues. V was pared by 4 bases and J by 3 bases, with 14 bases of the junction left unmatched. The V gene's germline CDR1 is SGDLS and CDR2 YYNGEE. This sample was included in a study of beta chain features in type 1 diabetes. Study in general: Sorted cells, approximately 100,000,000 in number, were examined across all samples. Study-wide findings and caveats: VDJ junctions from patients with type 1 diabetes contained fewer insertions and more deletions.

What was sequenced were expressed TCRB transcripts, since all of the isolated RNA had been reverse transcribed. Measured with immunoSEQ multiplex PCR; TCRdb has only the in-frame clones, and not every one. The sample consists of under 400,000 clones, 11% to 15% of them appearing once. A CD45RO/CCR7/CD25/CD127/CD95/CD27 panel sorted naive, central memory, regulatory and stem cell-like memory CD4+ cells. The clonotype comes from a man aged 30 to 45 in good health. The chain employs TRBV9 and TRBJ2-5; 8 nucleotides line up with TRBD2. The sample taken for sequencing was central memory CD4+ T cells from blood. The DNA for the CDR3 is TGTGCCAGCAGCCGCGGGTCCTCCGGGGGGGCTAAAGAGACCCAGTACTTC. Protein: CASSRGSSGGAKETQYF. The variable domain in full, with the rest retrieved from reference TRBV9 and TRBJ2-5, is DSGVTQTPKHLITATGQRVTLRCSPRSGDLSVYWYQQSLDQGLQFLIQYYNGEERAKGNILERFSAQQFPDLHSELNLSSLELGDSALYFCASSRGSSGGAKETQYFGPGTRLLVL.